The 20 T cell receptor beta chains below come from one sample, sequenced in a study of shared clonotypes between healthy human individuals. TCRdb keeps only in-frame clones here, not all; method: immunoSEQ multiplex PCR. The sample has fewer than 850,000 clones, more than 70% seen once. Sequenced: memory CD4+ T cells sorted from blood. Described subset: CD45RA-negative fraction. Receptors originate from a woman aged 25 to 39 in good health.

This clone was seen only a few times. Other DNA sequences in this specimen translate into the identical CDR3. The V call is TRBV18, the J call TRBJ2-7; no definite D call. This CDR3 is built from 12 residues. Trimming took off 3 bases at V and 5 bases at J, with 8 bases between the two ends. The V gene's germline CDR1 is KGHSH and CDR2 LQKENI. The CDR3 region has the DNA TGTGCCAGCTCACCGCGTGGGGACGAGCAGTACTTC. This sequence encodes CASSPRGDEQYF.

The rearrangement links TRBV7-9 to TRBJ1-4; D may match TRBD1 or TRBD2 (6 bases each). The end of the DNA is better explained by TRBJ2-2, so the J call may be wrong. Per the germline V gene, CDR1 is SEHNR and CDR2 is FQNEAQ (reference sequence). There are 14 residues in the CDR3. This CDR3 reads CASSPRTTGRELFF. The CDR3 nucleotides are TGTGCCAGCAGCCCAAGGACTACAGGGAGGGAGCTGTTTTTT.

This chain joins TRBV27 and TRBJ1-2; possible D gene TRBD1, 6 bases. Germline V lookup: CDR1 MNHEY, CDR2 SMNVEV (reference sequence). V lost 5 bases and J lost 8, with 15 bases in between. The CDR3 is 13 amino acids. The CDR3 nucleotides are TGTGCCAGCAGTCCCCGGGGGCCCGGCGGCTACACCTTC. This sequence encodes CASSPRGPGGYTF.

V gene TRBV6-1 combines with J gene TRBJ1-3; D not certain. CDR3 length: 15 residues. Germline V gives CDR1 MNHNS, CDR2 SASEGT. The germline V and J ends were trimmed by 5 bases and 0 bases, with 11 bases remaining between them. CDR3 nucleotide sequence: TGTGCCAGCAGTCTACAGCAATCCTCTGGAAACACCATATATTTT. Protein product: CASSLQQSSGNTIYF.

This rearrangement joins TRBV7-9 to TRBJ2-7, with D perhaps TRBD1 (5 bases). V was pared by 3 bases and J by 6 bases, with 24 bases between. Germline CDR1 reads SEHNR; CDR2 reads FQNEAQ (reference sequence). This CDR3 spans 17 amino acids. In DNA form, the CDR3 reads TGTGCCAGCAGCTTGAGTCGCTTGGGGCGACCGGGCTCCGAGCAGTACTTC. Amino acid sequence: CASSLSRLGRPGSEQYF.

V usage is TRBV18 and J usage is TRBJ2-2; 10 bases map to TRBD2. The CDR3 spans 14 residues. V was pared by 3 bases and J by 7 bases, with 2 bases of the junction left unmatched. Germline values: CDR1 KGHSH, CDR2 LQKENI. In DNA form, the CDR3 reads TGTGCCAGCTCACCGTCTAGCGGGAGCGGGGAGCTGTTTTTT. This sequence encodes CASSPSSGSGELFF.

This chain links TRBV28 with TRBJ2-3; D gene uncertain. V dropped 6 bases and J dropped 2 bases, with 12 bases sitting between them. CDR3 length: 14 residues. Germline V lookup: CDR1 MDHEN, CDR2 SYDVKM. The CDR3 reads CASSSPYPTDTQYF. The CDR3 DNA sequence: TGTGCCAGCAGCTCCCCGTACCCCACAGATACGCAGTATTTT.

V usage is TRBV7-9 and J usage is TRBJ1-5; D remains ambiguous. V lost 6 bases to trimming and J lost 7 bases, with 16 bases between them. The CDR3 sequence is 14 residues long. Germline assignment: CDR1 SEHNR and CDR2 FQNEAQ (reference sequence). The DNA of the CDR3 is TGTGCCAGCAGTGAGGAGGCGTTTCGCCAGCCCCAGCATTTT. Its translation is CASSEEAFRQPQHF.

The chain joins TRBV18 to TRBJ2-2; D possibly corresponds to TRBD2 (6 bases). Germline CDR1 KGHSH, CDR2 LQKENI. The CDR3 extends over 15 amino acids. The V end lost 3 bases, the J end lost 6 bases, and 14 bases lay between the germline ends. This CDR3 reads CASSPRDFFPGELFF. CDR3 DNA: TGTGCCAGCTCACCTAGGGACTTCTTCCCCGGGGAGCTGTTTTTT.

The rearrangement links TRBV6-6 to TRBJ2-7; 8 bases agree with TRBD1. This CDR3 has 14 amino acids. V lost 4 bases and J lost 6; bases outside the gene matches: 8. Germline-derived CDR1 and CDR2 are MNHNY and SVGAGI (reference sequence). CDR3: CASSSPTGAFEQYF. As DNA, the CDR3 is TGTGCCAGCAGTTCCCCGACAGGGGCCTTCGAGCAGTACTTC.

The CDR3 DNA follows: TGTGCCAGCTCACCACTCCGAGCGGGAGTTTTGTACGAGCAGTACTTC. Protein sequence: CASSPLRAGVLYEQYF. J is TRBJ2-7 and V is TRBV18; 8 bases match TRBD2. The CDR3 has 16 amino acids. Trimming took 1 base from V and 4 from J; bases not matched to a gene: 9. Germline CDR1 KGHSH, CDR2 LQKENI. The full variable domain, completed using reference TRBV18 and TRBJ2-7, is NAGVMQNPRHLVRRRGQEARLRCSPMKGHSHVYWYRQLPEEGLKFMVYLQKENIIDESGMPKERFSAEFPKEGPSILRIQQVVRGDSAAYFCASSPLRAGVLYEQYFGPGTRLTVT.

V and J are TRBV10-1 and TRBJ2-7; D is perhaps TRBD1 (6 bases). The CDR3 extends over 15 amino acids. V gave up 3 bases and J gave up 5 bases, with 17 bases separating them. Per the germline V gene, CDR1 is WNHNN and CDR2 is SYGVQD (reference sequence). CDR3: CASSDKTGSYDEQYF. CDR3 coding DNA: TGCGCCAGCAGTGATAAGACAGGAAGTTACGACGAGCAGTACTTC.

This CDR3 reads CASSSPAGVYEQYF. CDR3 nucleotide sequence: TGCGCCAGCAGCTCCCCGGCAGGGGTTTACGAGCAGTACTTC. The genes are TRBV5-1 and TRBJ2-7, with TRBD1 as a possible D gene (6 bases). V was shortened by 3 bases and J by 4 bases, with 14 bases between the two germline ends. The germline CDR1 and CDR2 sequences are SGHRS and YFSETQ. The CDR3 loop spans 14 amino acids.

There are a few counts of this clone. The V and J genes are TRBV6-5 and TRBJ1-1; D gene unclear. Trimming pared 4 bases from V and 5 bases from J, leaving 11 bases between. Germline-derived CDR1 and CDR2 are MNHEY and SVGAGI. The CDR3 spans 13 residues. The CDR3: CASSLGKLTEAFF. For the CDR3, the DNA is TGTGCCAGCAGTTTAGGGAAGTTAACTGAAGCTTTCTTT.

V gene TRBV5-1 combines with J gene TRBJ2-6; D is undetermined. This CDR3 contains 16 residues. Germline CDR1 reads SGHRS; CDR2 reads YFSETQ. V shed 3 bases and J shed 0 bases, with 10 bases lying between them. This chain's CDR3 is CASSSGGTSGANVLTF. In DNA, the CDR3 is TGCGCCAGCAGCTCTGGCGGCACCTCTGGGGCCAACGTCCTGACTTTC.

The chain links TRBV5-6 to TRBJ1-5; no clear D. Germline CDR1 SGHDT, CDR2 YYEEEE. The V end was cut by 0 bases, the J end by 6 bases, with 4 bases between. The CDR3 consists of 12 residues. The DNA of the CDR3 is TGTGCCAGCAGCTTGGTAGTTCAGCCCCAGCATTTT. It is translated as CASSLVVQPQHF.

The rearrangement joins TRBV4-2 to TRBJ2-3, with D uncertain. In germline, CDR1 is LGHNA, CDR2 YNFKEQ. This CDR3 has 13 residues. V was shortened by 3 bases and J by 2 bases, with 6 bases between the two germline ends. CDR3 sequence: CASSQGPTDTQYF. The CDR3 DNA reads TGTGCCAGCAGCCAGGGTCCCACAGATACGCAGTATTTT.

The J gene is TRBJ2-1, the V gene TRBV28; D is possibly TRBD2 (6 bases). Germline CDR1 and CDR2: MDHEN and SYDVKM. The CDR3 spans 14 residues. V shed 2 bases and J shed 4 bases, with 9 bases lying between them. CDR3 sequence (DNA): TGTGCCAGCAGTTTAAGCGGGTTTTACAATGAGCAGTTCTTC. It yields the protein CASSLSGFYNEQFF.

This sequence joins TRBV27 and TRBJ1-2; 8 nucleotides agree with TRBD1. The CDR3 totals 14 residues. Trimming removed 5 bases from V and 7 bases from J; junction bases left unmatched: 9. Germline CDR1 reads MNHEY; CDR2 reads SMNVEV (reference sequence). The DNA of the CDR3 is TGTGCCAGCAGTGAAGGATGGCAGGGGGCTGGCTACACCTTC. It encodes CASSEGWQGAGYTF.

For this clone: The same CDR3 arises from other DNA sequences in this sample as well. The chain has TRBV5-1 and TRBJ1-5; tentatively, D is TRBD1 (6 bases). The length of the CDR3 is 13 residues. Germline V lookup: CDR1 SGHRS, CDR2 YFSETQ. With 0 bases removed from V and 7 bases from J, the gap between germline ends came to 8 bases. CDR3 amino acids: CASSLEGGQPQHF. CDR3 nucleotides: TGCGCCAGCAGCTTGGAGGGGGGACAGCCCCAGCATTTT.